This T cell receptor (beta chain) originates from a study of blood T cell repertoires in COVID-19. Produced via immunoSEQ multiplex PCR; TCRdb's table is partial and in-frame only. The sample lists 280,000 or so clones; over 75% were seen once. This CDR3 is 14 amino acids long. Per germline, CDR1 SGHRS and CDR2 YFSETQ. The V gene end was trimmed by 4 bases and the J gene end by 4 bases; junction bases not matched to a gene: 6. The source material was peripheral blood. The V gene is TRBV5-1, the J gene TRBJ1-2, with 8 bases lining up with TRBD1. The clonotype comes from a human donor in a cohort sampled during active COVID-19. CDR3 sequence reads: CASSQGQGTYGYTF. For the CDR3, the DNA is TGCGCCAGCAGCCAAGGACAGGGAACCTATGGCTACACCTTC.